The present T cell receptor (beta chain) was sequenced within a study of tumor-infiltrating lymphocytes in primary liver carcinoma. A primer matching the constant region was used to make TCR beta cDNA from 500 to 650 ng of total RNA. Libraries covering TCR beta were generated through three nested multiplex PCR rounds (using a slightly modified ARM-PCR). TRBV1-TRBV30 forward and Cbeta reverse primers drove the first two approximately 10-cycle rounds. TCRdb redid the calling of the multiplex PCR reads with MiXCR, one entry per CDR3 protein. The sample yields over 250,000 distinct CDR3 sequences, 50% to 60% seen once. As for this clonotype: The target antigen is unknown. Being one base from a much bigger clone, this may be a read error.

The study, taken as a whole, reports: Lower overlap was observed for tumor-adjacent and tumor-blood pairs relative to tumor region pairs.

Germline V gene lookup returns CDR1 MNHNY and CDR2 SVGAGI (reference sequence). The CDR3 sequence is 14 residues long. RNA isolated from unsorted whole blood supplied the blood RNA, with germline DNA also extracted. Sample: peripheral blood. The chain couples TRBV6-6 to TRBJ1-6; no firm D call. The sequence derives from a woman younger than 45 with primary liver carcinoma and hepatitis B virus infection. CDR3 region: CANSYTRDNSPLHF. The CDR3 DNA reads as TGTGCCAACAGTTACACCCGAGATAATTCACCCCTCCACTTT.